The 6 T cell receptor beta chains below were found in one sample sequenced in a study of OX40 agonist ivuxolimab in advanced cancers. Method: immunoSEQ multiplex PCR; TCRdb's copy keeps in-frame clones and lacks some. Of tens of thousands of clones in the sample, 85% to 95% were seen once. The material was CD4+ or CD8+ T cells sorted from blood, obtained in a trial of the OX40 agonist ivuxolimab. These receptors originate from an adult with an advanced solid tumor such as melanoma, head and neck, liver or kidney cancer.

This clone was detected only once. This chain uses TRBV10-2 with TRBJ2-1; tentative D call: TRBD2 (6 bases). The ends were cut back, 8 bases at V and 4 bases at J, with 15 bases in the middle. CDR3 length: 14 amino acids. The germline V gene encodes CDR1 WSHSY and CDR2 SAAADI. CDR3 coding DNA: TGCGCCAGCCGCCCCGGAGGAGGGTACAATGAGCAGTTCTTC. It is translated as CASRPGGGYNEQFF.

This chain joins TRBV28 and TRBJ2-2; D unresolved. V was pared by 6 bases and J by 6 bases, with 5 bases between. The CDR3 totals 11 residues. Germline CDR1 MDHEN, CDR2 SYDVKM. In nucleotides, the CDR3 is TGTGCCAGCAGACTCTCCGGGGAGCTGTTTTTT. Its translation: CASRLSGELFF.

The table lists this clone with a few counts. The CDR3 DNA reads TGTGCCAGCAGCTTAGCGGGGGCCCAAGAGGCAGATACGCAGTATTTT. Its protein is CASSLAGAQEADTQYF. V gene TRBV11-2 combines with J gene TRBJ2-3; D possibly uses TRBD1 or TRBD2 (6 bases each). The CDR3 has 16 amino acids. The germline V and J ends were trimmed by 1 base and 4 bases, with 15 bases remaining between them. Germline values: CDR1 SGHAT, CDR2 FQNNGV.

The chain is built from TRBV15 and TRBJ1-5, with D perhaps TRBD1 (5 bases). Trimming cost V 0 bases and J 5 bases, with 8 bases left between them. From germline, CDR1 is LNHNV and CDR2 YYDKDF (reference sequence). CDR3 length equals 14 residues. The CDR3 DNA is TGTGCCACCAGCAGAGAACAGGAGCATCAGCCCCAGCATTTT. Protein product: CATSREQEHQPQHF.

The chain carries TRBV11-1 and TRBJ2-3, with TRBD2 as a possible D gene (5 bases). Trimming pared 5 bases from V and 4 bases from J, leaving 7 bases between. Germline CDR1 SGHAT, CDR2 FQDESV (reference sequence). CDR3 length equals 12 residues. CDR3 coding DNA: TGTGCCAGCAGCACTAGTGCAGATACGCAGTATTTT. This sequence encodes CASSTSADTQYF.

The V call is TRBV7-9, the J call TRBJ2-3; tentative D call: TRBD1 (6 bases). Germline V gives CDR1 SEHNR, CDR2 FQNEAQ (reference sequence). There are 14 residues in the CDR3. Trimming took off 6 bases at V and 4 bases at J, with 14 bases between the two ends. The DNA for the CDR3 is TGTGCCAGCAGTCCTACAGGGATCCCAGATACGCAGTATTTT. Residues: CASSPTGIPDTQYF.